This TCR beta chain was retrieved from a study of identical twins. Everyone who gave samples was a healthy Caucasian. V was shortened by 1 base and J by 1 base, with 11 bases between the two germline ends. Germline CDR1 reads LNHNV; CDR2 reads YYDKDF (reference sequence). The CDR3 loop spans 15 amino acids. cDNA carried unique molecular identifiers, and a universal primer site was added by template switching. TCRdb reprocessed the 5' RACE reads with MiXCR, giving one entry per CDR3 protein. The data show some 560,000 distinct CDR3 sequences, around a tenth seen once. This clonotype was recorded a few times. The same data also contributed to another study, on yellow fever vaccine responses in identical twins.

The receptor was isolated from a woman under 30 in good health. The gene calls are TRBV15 and TRBJ2-7, with D tentatively TRBD1 (5 bases). Sequencing used PBMCs. The chain's CDR3 is CATSRVVDRSYEQYF. In nucleotides, the CDR3 is TGTGCCACCAGCAGAGTAGTCGACAGATCCTACGAGCAGTACTTC.